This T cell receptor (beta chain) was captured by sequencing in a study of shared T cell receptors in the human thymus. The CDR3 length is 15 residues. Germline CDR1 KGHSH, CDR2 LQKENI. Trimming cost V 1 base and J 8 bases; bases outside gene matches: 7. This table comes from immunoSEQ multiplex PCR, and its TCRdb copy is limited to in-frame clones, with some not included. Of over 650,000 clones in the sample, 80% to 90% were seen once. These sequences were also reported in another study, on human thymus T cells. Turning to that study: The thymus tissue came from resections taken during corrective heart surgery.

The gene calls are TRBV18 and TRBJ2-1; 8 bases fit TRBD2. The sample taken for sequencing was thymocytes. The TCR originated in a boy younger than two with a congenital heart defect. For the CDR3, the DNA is TGTGCCAGCTCACCACGAGCGGGGGCCAAGGATGAGCAGTTCTTC. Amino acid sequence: CASSPRAGAKDEQFF.